Sequencing of this TCR beta chain was carried out in a study of blood T cell repertoires in COVID-19 (dated by TCRdb to the early 2020s). A note on the overall study: Samples covering the acute and convalescent phases of COVID-19 were provided by collaborators in the United States, Italy and Spain. The repertoires were made available in a free public database intended to serve as a resource for research on the immune response to SARS-CoV-2. Subjects who had been exposed to COVID-19, were actively infected with it, or had recovered from it provided the deeply sampled blood TCRbeta repertoires that made up the dataset. Where HLA class I and class II types were available, the types were taken from metadata supplied by the sample provider, not from assay-based typing. The prospective study material was composed of cDNA or gDNA derived from T cells, B-cell-depleted T cells, or PBMCs. The samples were drawn from the first 160 participants of the ongoing ImmuneRACE study and from roughly 1,300 subjects provided by 6 global collaborators. Nearly every sample came with metadata listing a de-identified subject ID, COVID-19 status, age in years and sex.

The collaborating institutions used their own protocols to collect whole blood in K2EDTA tubes. For TCRbeta analysis, collaborators shipped samples as frozen whole blood, isolated PBMCs, or DNA extracted from either of those sample types. TCRbeta CDR3 regions were amplified from genomic DNA by means of the immunoSEQ Assay, a bias-controlled multiplex PCR. From the authors' description of their analysis: Nucleated cell counts per sample were estimated from amplification of reference gene primers within the assay. To quantify the absolute abundance of each unique TCRbeta CDR3 rearrangement, sequence reads were collapsed and filtered. For each sample, productive Simpson clonality was calculated as the square root of Simpson's diversity index across productive rearrangements. Here the immuneACCESS table is served through TCRdb, limited to in-frame sequences with V and J called. Missing clones are a known gap in these copies; in checked studies unresolved V genes cover under half, and the rest lacks a known reason. That table is the source of V, J and clone size, and D and trimming were worked out from the DNA. The sample records 140,000 to 150,000 clones, approximately 90% of which are singletons. The ten top clones hold approximately 3% of the sample.

As concerns this clone: Its binding antigen is unknown. Base qualities are missing; no much larger clone stands one base away.

Study-wide findings and limitations: The quantity of clinical and demographic metadata differed by source and by participant and was supplied without curation.

V is clipped by 3 bases and J by 4 bases, and the sequence between their germline boundaries is 10 bases long. The germline V gene gives CDR1 as MDHEN and CDR2 as SYDVKM. The CDR3 has 14 amino acids, counting the end cysteine and phenylalanine. The read is trimmed to its CDR3 DNA, 42 bases read in frame from base 1. The source is a woman aged 60 to 75 with active COVID-19. The chain is encoded by TRBV28 joined to TRBJ2-1; perhaps TRBD2 is the D gene, with 6 bases matching. Material: peripheral blood. CDR3 protein: CASSLIAEYNEQFF. The nucleotide sequence is TGTGCCAGCAGTTTGATAGCGGAATACAATGAGCAGTTCTTC.